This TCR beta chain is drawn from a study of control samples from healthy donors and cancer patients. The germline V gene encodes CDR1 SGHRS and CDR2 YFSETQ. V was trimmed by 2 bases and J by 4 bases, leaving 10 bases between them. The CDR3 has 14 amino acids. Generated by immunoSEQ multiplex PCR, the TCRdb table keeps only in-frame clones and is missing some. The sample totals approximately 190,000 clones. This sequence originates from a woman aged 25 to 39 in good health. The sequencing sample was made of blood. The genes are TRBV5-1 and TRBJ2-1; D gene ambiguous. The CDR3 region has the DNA TGCGCCAGCAGCTTTCACGACACTTACAATGAGCAGTTCTTC. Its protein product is CASSFHDTYNEQFF.